The 2 T cell receptor beta chains reported below all come from one sample, sequenced in a study of blood T cell repertoires in COVID-19. TCRdb's table, derived via immunoSEQ multiplex PCR, lists solely in-frame clones and lacks some. This sample has around 250,000 clones; roughly 82% occur once, and the top ten carry over 2%. Sequencing input: PBMCs or T cells enriched from blood (not recorded which). Every receptor here comes from a woman in her fifties or sixties who had recovered from COVID-19.

This chain connects TRBV9 to TRBJ2-1; D is ambiguous. The germline V gene encodes CDR1 SGDLS and CDR2 YYNGEE. Trimming removed 0 bases from V and 0 bases from J, with 7 bases in between. The CDR3 length is 15 residues. CDR3 DNA: TGTGCCAGCAGCGTAGAATCGAGCTCCTACAATGAGCAGTTCTTC. The encoded protein is CASSVESSSYNEQFF.

The J gene is TRBJ2-5, the V gene TRBV11-2; 8 bases match TRBD2. Trimming removed 1 base from V and 2 bases from J; junction bases left unmatched: 6. The CDR3 has 16 amino acids. Germline CDR1 and CDR2: SGHAT and FQNNGV. CDR3 protein: CASSLGARGGQETQYF. Here the CDR3 DNA reads TGTGCCAGCAGCTTAGGAGCACGGGGGGGGCAAGAGACCCAGTACTTC.